Listed here are 27 T cell receptor beta chains from one sample, sequenced in a study of CD8+ T cells in alopecia areata. Extracted from the samples, RNA was reverse transcribed into cDNA to serve as the sequencing template. Profiled with immunoSEQ multiplex PCR; TCRdb holds only in-frame clones, not every one. The sample holds some 220,000 clones, around three fifths seen once. The treatment is: oral pan-JAK inhibitor, 5-10 mg twice daily. Sequences were derived from CD4+ T cells sorted from blood, sampled at week 4, from a patient treated with tofacitinib. Receptors originate from a human donor with alopecia areata.

At least ten counts were recorded for this clone. The chain joins TRBV6-5 to TRBJ2-7; 8 bases line up with TRBD1. This CDR3 is built from 14 residues. CDR1 is MNHEY, CDR2 SVGAGI, per germline. J lost 2 bases, V lost 2 bases, and 2 bases had no gene match. The CDR3, as DNA: TGTGCCAGCAGTTACGGACAGGGTCCCTACGAGCAGTACTTC. Translation: CASSYGQGPYEQYF.

The chain links TRBV7-9 to TRBJ2-1; 9 nucleotides agree with TRBD1. The CDR3 consists of 18 residues. Germline lookup yields CDR1 SEHNR and CDR2 FQNEAQ (reference sequence). Germline trimming cut 4 bases from V and 7 bases from J; bases unmatched to any gene: 17. CDR3 bases: TGTGCCAGCAGCTCCCACAAACCCGGACAGGGGTTTTGGAATGAGCAGTTCTTC. Protein: CASSSHKPGQGFWNEQFF.

The V gene is TRBV29-1, the J gene TRBJ1-1, with D possibly being TRBD1 (5 bases). Per the germline V gene, CDR1 is SQVTM and CDR2 is ANQGSEA. The V gene lost 6 bases and the J gene lost 3 bases, with 11 bases spanning the gap. The CDR3 has 12 amino acids. The CDR3 protein is CSVGRADTEAFF. Written as DNA, the CDR3 is TGCAGCGTCGGCAGGGCCGACACTGAAGCTTTCTTT.

The J gene is TRBJ2-4, the V gene TRBV19; D possibly uses TRBD1 or TRBD2 (5 bases each). CDR1 is LNHDA and CDR2 is SQIVND in the germline V gene (reference sequence). The CDR3 runs to 17 residues. Trimming removed 4 bases at V and 4 bases at J, with 20 bases between. CDR3 in DNA: TGTGCCAGTAGTACCGTCATGACCGGGACGGGGAAAAACATTCAGTACTTC. Its protein product is CASSTVMTGTGKNIQYF.

The chain is built from TRBV29-1 and TRBJ2-3, with a possible D match to TRBD1 (5 bases). Germline V CDR1 and CDR2: SQVTM, ANQGSEA. This CDR3 has 16 amino acids. V was shortened by 6 bases and J by 0 bases, with 19 bases between the two germline ends. The CDR3 nucleotides read TGCAGCGTCTCCAAAGCAGGGATCCTAAGCACAGATACGCAGTATTTT. Translating it yields CSVSKAGILSTDTQYF.

The chain couples TRBV6-6 to TRBJ1-5, with 7 bases matching TRBD1. V was clipped by 11 bases and J by 7 bases; unmatched bases: 14. In germline, CDR1 is MNHNY, CDR2 SVGAGI (reference sequence). This CDR3 region has 14 residues. Written as DNA, the CDR3 is TGTGCCTGCACCGGGGCAGGGGGATGGCAGCCCCAGCATTTT. Amino acids: CACTGAGGWQPQHF.

This clone was found once. The chain joins TRBV6-6 to TRBJ2-7; D not resolved. V lost 6 bases and J lost 5, with 8 bases in between. Germline CDR1 is MNHNY and CDR2 is SVGAGI (reference sequence). The CDR3 sequence is 11 residues long. This CDR3 is CASRAIHEQYF. In DNA form, the CDR3 reads TGTGCCAGCAGGGCTATCCACGAGCAGTACTTC.

The chain employs TRBV4-3 and TRBJ2-5; the match to TRBD1 covers 9 bases. CDR1 LGHNA and CDR2 YSLEER come from the germline V gene. Unmatched junction bases numbered 7, after V lost 0 bases and J lost 5 bases. This CDR3 comprises 16 residues. This chain's CDR3 is CASSQDLGQGQETQYF. CDR3 nucleotide sequence: TGCGCCAGCAGCCAAGATCTCGGACAGGGGCAGGAGACCCAGTACTTC.

This clone was picked up a small number of times. This chain links TRBV18 with TRBJ1-5, with 7 bases lining up with TRBD1. CDR1 is KGHSH and CDR2 is LQKENI in the germline V gene. The CDR3 extends over 14 amino acids. With 3 bases clipped from V and 4 bases from J, the junction kept 3 bases outside the gene matches. In DNA form, the CDR3 reads TGTGCCAGCTCACCCGGGACAGTTAATCAGCCCCAGCATTTT. Residues: CASSPGTVNQPQHF.

In this sample, this clone turned up a few times. The identical CDR3 is also encoded by other nucleotide sequences in the sample. The chain is built from TRBV29-1 and TRBJ1-5; D not certain. CDR1 and CDR2 from the germline V gene are SQVTM and ANQGSEA. The ends were cut back, 6 bases at V and 4 bases at J, with 10 bases in the middle. The length of the CDR3 is 12 residues. The DNA for the CDR3 is TGCAGCGTACTCGACGGGAATCAGCCCCAGCATTTT. Residues: CSVLDGNQPQHF.

This clone was recorded a few times. V gene TRBV4-3 combines with J gene TRBJ2-2; the D is unclear. The CDR3 has 18 residues. The germline CDR1 and CDR2 sequences are LGHNA and YSLEER. Trimming stripped 2 bases from V and 0 bases from J, with 16 bases between. This CDR3 is CASSQKSAGFANTGELFF. The DNA for the CDR3 is TGCGCCAGCAGCCAAAAGTCGGCAGGCTTCGCGAACACCGGGGAGCTGTTTTTT.

The V gene is TRBV29-1, the J gene TRBJ1-4; D unresolved. From germline, CDR1 is SQVTM and CDR2 ANQGSEA. The CDR3 contains 11 residues. The V gene lost 7 bases and the J gene lost 7 bases, with 10 bases spanning the gap. The CDR3 reads CSAYEGEKLFF. The DNA for the CDR3 is TGCAGCGCTTATGAGGGTGAAAAACTGTTTTTT.

The rearrangement joins TRBV9 to TRBJ2-2; D gene uncertain. This CDR3 has 15 residues. The V end lost 2 bases, the J end lost 0 bases, and 8 bases lay between the germline ends. Germline V gene data show CDR1 as SGDLS and CDR2 as YYNGEE. CDR3 loop: CASSVHRANTGELFF. The CDR3 nucleotides are TGTGCCAGCAGCGTCCATCGGGCGAACACCGGGGAGCTGTTTTTT. Looking up the rest from reference TRBV9 and TRBJ2-2 gives the full variable domain: DSGVTQTPKHLITATGQRVTLRCSPRSGDLSVYWYQQSLDQGLQFLIQYYNGEERAKGNILERFSAQQFPDLHSELNLSSLELGDSALYFCASSVHRANTGELFFGEGSRLTVL.

This chain joins TRBV9 and TRBJ1-2, with D perhaps matching TRBD1 (5 bases). Germline lookup yields CDR1 SGDLS and CDR2 YYNGEE. This CDR3 is 14 amino acids long. Trimming stripped 0 bases from V and 6 bases from J, with 12 bases between. CDR3 nucleotides: TGTGCCAGCAGCGTAGATCAGGGAAGGGATGGCTACACCTTC. It codes for CASSVDQGRDGYTF.

The chain has TRBV13 and TRBJ2-1, with a tentative D call TRBD1 (6 bases). The CDR3 totals 12 residues. The V and J ends lost 4 bases and 8 bases respectively, with 9 bases between them. CDR1 and CDR2 from the germline V gene are PRHDT and FYEKMQ (reference sequence). Here the CDR3 reads CASSSRGHEQFF. The CDR3 DNA is TGTGCCAGCAGCTCCAGGGGCCATGAGCAGTTCTTC.

This chain connects TRBV5-4 to TRBJ1-1; TRBD1 might be the D (6 bases). There are 14 residues in the CDR3. Per germline, CDR1 SGHNT and CDR2 YYREEE (reference sequence). The V gene lost 4 bases and the J gene lost 2 bases, with 12 bases spanning the gap. CDR3 sequence reads: CASSVMGANTEAFF. The CDR3 DNA sequence: TGTGCCAGCAGCGTCATGGGGGCAAACACTGAAGCTTTCTTT.

The chain links TRBV30 to TRBJ2-7; D is ambiguous. CDR3 length: 13 amino acids. V was clipped by 3 bases and J by 0 bases, with 9 bases between them. Germline CDR1 GTSNPN, CDR2 SVGIG (reference sequence). The CDR3 reads CAWSRVPSYEQYF. CDR3 nucleotides: TGTGCCTGGAGCCGGGTCCCCTCCTACGAGCAGTACTTC. Complete variable domain (other parts from reference TRBV30 and TRBJ2-7): SQTIHQWPATLVQPVGSPLSLECTVEGTSNPNLYWYRQAAGRGLQLLFYSVGIGQISSEVPQNLSASRPQDRQFILSSKKLLLSDSGFYLCAWSRVPSYEQYFGPGTRLTVT.

The rearrangement links TRBV9 to TRBJ2-5; the match to TRBD2 covers 8 bases. Trimming removed 3 bases from V and 5 bases from J; junction bases left unmatched: 3. CDR1 is SGDLS and CDR2 is YYNGEE in the germline V gene. The CDR3 extends over 13 amino acids. The CDR3 DNA reads as TGTGCCAGCAGCGGGGGACTAGGGGAGACCCAGTACTTC. Encoded protein: CASSGGLGETQYF.

This chain connects TRBV29-1 to TRBJ1-2; D remains unclear. Trimming shortened V by 1 base and J by 4 bases, and 10 bases separated the two germline ends. This CDR3 comprises 13 residues. From germline, CDR1 is SQVTM and CDR2 ANQGSEA. The CDR3 DNA is TGCAGCGTTGAAGGGTGGGAGGGCTATGGCTACACCTTC. Protein: CSVEGWEGYGYTF. The whole variable domain, remainder taken from reference TRBV29-1 and TRBJ1-2, is SAVISQKPSRDICQRGTSLTIQCQVDSQVTMMFWYRQQPGQSLTLIATANQGSEATYESGFVIDKFPISRPNLTFSTLTVSNMSPEDSSIYLCSVEGWEGYGYTFGSGTRLTVV.

This clone showed up just a few times. The rearrangement uses TRBV5-1 and TRBJ2-4; TRBD2 agrees at 7 bases. The CDR3 extends over 16 amino acids. The ends lost 0 bases at V and 7 bases at J; junction bases unmatched: 10. Germline CDR1 is SGHRS and CDR2 is YFSETQ. The CDR3 protein is CASSLEISSGYNIQYF. DNA for the CDR3: TGCGCCAGCAGCTTGGAGATTTCTAGCGGATACAACATTCAGTACTTC.

V and J are TRBV29-1 and TRBJ2-7, with D perhaps TRBD1 (5 bases). Trimming left V 2 bases short and J 2 bases short, with 7 bases between. Looked up from germline, CDR1 is SQVTM and CDR2 is ANQGSEA. The CDR3 runs to 12 residues. This CDR3 is CSVETGAYEQYF. In nucleotides, the CDR3 is TGCAGCGTTGAAACAGGCGCCTACGAGCAGTACTTC.

The J gene is TRBJ2-3, the V gene TRBV5-1; 8 bases map to TRBD2. CDR3 length: 15 residues. Germline V gives CDR1 SGHRS, CDR2 YFSETQ. V shed 1 base, J shed 4 bases, and the junction held 5 bases outside the gene matches. The CDR3 protein is CASSLSSGAPDTQYF. The CDR3 nucleotides are TGCGCCAGCAGCTTGAGTAGCGGGGCCCCAGATACGCAGTATTTT. Variable domain in full (rest from reference TRBV5-1 and TRBJ2-3): KAGVTQTPRYLIKTRGQQVTLSCSPISGHRSVSWYQQTPGQGLQFLFEYFSETQRNKGNFPGRFSGRQFSNSRSEMNVSTLELGDSALYLCASSLSSGAPDTQYFGPGTRLTVL.

The V and J genes are TRBV5-6 and TRBJ2-3, with D uncertain. V dropped 1 base and J dropped 4 bases, with 7 bases sitting between them. This CDR3 is 13 amino acids long. Germline V gene data show CDR1 as SGHDT and CDR2 as YYEEEE. As DNA, the CDR3 is TGTGCCAGCAGCTTGACGGACCCAGATACGCAGTATTTT. This codes for CASSLTDPDTQYF.

Turning to this clone: Distinct nucleotide sequences in the sample also encode this CDR3. The chain couples TRBV29-1 to TRBJ2-3; tentative D call: TRBD1 (6 bases). Germline CDR1 SQVTM, CDR2 ANQGSEA. Trimming cost V 6 bases and J 2 bases, with 12 bases left between them. This CDR3 is built from 13 residues. The CDR3 region is CSVRGRITDTQYF. The DNA for the CDR3 is TGCAGCGTAAGGGGGAGAATCACAGATACGCAGTATTTT.

The rearrangement links TRBV6-5 to TRBJ1-1, with TRBD1 matching 8 bases. This CDR3 is 13 amino acids long. Germline V gene lookup returns CDR1 MNHEY and CDR2 SVGAGI. The V and J ends lost 10 bases and 6 bases, in that order; junction bases with no gene match: 10. For the CDR3, the DNA is TGTGCCACTTCTTCAACAGGGGGATCTGAAGCTTTCTTT. It translates to CATSSTGGSEAFF.

The chain employs TRBV30 and TRBJ2-7; D might be TRBD1 or TRBD2, each matching 5 bases. V lost 5 bases, J lost 5 bases, and 22 bases lay in between. This CDR3 has 15 residues. Germline V gene lookup returns CDR1 GTSNPN and CDR2 SVGIG (reference sequence). In DNA form, the CDR3 reads TGTGCCTGGGATTCGGGGCTCTCGTTTAACGACGAGCAGTACTTC. Protein: CAWDSGLSFNDEQYF.

This clone has only a few counts. The rearrangement uses TRBV11-2 and TRBJ2-3, with 14 bases lining up with TRBD2. With 5 bases clipped from V and 4 bases from J, the junction kept 8 bases outside the gene matches. CDR3 length equals 17 residues. Germline V gene lookup returns CDR1 SGHAT and CDR2 FQNNGV. The CDR3: CASSLRLAGGSADTQYF. CDR3 DNA: TGTGCCAGCAGCCTCCGACTAGCGGGGGGGAGTGCAGATACGCAGTATTTT.